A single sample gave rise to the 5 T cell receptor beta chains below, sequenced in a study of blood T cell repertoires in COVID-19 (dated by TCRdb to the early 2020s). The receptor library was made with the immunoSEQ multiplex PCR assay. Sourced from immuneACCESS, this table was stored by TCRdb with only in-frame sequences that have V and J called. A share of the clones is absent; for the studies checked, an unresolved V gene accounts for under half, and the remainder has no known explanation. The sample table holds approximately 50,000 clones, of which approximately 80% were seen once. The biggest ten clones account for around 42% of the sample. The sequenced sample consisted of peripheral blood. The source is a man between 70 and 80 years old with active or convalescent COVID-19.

In nucleotides, the CDR3 is TGTGCCAGCGGAGGGACAGGCAATCAGCCCCAGCATTTT. It yields the protein CASGGTGNQPQHF. The chain couples TRBV2 to TRBJ1-5; 7 bases map to TRBD1. J lost 2 bases, V lost 8 bases, and 3 bases had no gene match. Germline assignment: CDR1 SNHLY and CDR2 FYNNEI. This CDR3 region has 13 residues.

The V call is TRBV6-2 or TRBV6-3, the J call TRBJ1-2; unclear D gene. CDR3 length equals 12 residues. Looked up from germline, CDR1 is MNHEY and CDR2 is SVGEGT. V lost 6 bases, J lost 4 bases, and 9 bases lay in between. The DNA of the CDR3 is TGTGCCAGCAGCTGGAGTTTCTATGGCTACACCTTC. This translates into CASSWSFYGYTF.

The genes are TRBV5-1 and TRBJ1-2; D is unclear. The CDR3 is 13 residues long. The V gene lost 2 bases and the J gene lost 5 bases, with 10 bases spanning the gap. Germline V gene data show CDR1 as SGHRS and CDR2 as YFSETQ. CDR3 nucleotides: TGCGCCAGCAGCTTTGCCGGGGAATATGGCTACACCTTC. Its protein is CASSFAGEYGYTF.

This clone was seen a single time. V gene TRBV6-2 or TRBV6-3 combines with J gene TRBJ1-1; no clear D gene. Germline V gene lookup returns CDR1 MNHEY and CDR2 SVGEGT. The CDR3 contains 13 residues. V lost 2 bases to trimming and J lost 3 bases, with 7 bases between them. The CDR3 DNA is TGTGCCAGCAGTTACAAAGAGGACACTGAAGCTTTCTTT. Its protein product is CASSYKEDTEAFF.

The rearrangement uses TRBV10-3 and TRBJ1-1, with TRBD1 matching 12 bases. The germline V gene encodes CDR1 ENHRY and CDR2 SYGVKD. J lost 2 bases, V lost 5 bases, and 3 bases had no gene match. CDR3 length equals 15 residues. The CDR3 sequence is CAISSGQGANTEAFF. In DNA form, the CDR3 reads TGTGCCATCAGTTCGGGACAGGGGGCCAACACTGAAGCTTTCTTT.